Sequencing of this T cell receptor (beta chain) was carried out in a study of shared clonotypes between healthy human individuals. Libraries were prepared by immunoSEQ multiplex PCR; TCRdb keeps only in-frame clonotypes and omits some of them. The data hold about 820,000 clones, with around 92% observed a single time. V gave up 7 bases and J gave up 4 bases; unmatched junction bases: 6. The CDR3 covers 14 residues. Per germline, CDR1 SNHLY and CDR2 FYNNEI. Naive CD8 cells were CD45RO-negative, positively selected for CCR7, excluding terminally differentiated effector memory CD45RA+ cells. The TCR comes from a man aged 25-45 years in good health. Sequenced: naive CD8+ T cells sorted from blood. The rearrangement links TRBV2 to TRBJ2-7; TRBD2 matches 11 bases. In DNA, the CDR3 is TGTGCCAGCAACCTACTAGCGGGAGCTTACGAGCAGTACTTC. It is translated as CASNLLAGAYEQYF.